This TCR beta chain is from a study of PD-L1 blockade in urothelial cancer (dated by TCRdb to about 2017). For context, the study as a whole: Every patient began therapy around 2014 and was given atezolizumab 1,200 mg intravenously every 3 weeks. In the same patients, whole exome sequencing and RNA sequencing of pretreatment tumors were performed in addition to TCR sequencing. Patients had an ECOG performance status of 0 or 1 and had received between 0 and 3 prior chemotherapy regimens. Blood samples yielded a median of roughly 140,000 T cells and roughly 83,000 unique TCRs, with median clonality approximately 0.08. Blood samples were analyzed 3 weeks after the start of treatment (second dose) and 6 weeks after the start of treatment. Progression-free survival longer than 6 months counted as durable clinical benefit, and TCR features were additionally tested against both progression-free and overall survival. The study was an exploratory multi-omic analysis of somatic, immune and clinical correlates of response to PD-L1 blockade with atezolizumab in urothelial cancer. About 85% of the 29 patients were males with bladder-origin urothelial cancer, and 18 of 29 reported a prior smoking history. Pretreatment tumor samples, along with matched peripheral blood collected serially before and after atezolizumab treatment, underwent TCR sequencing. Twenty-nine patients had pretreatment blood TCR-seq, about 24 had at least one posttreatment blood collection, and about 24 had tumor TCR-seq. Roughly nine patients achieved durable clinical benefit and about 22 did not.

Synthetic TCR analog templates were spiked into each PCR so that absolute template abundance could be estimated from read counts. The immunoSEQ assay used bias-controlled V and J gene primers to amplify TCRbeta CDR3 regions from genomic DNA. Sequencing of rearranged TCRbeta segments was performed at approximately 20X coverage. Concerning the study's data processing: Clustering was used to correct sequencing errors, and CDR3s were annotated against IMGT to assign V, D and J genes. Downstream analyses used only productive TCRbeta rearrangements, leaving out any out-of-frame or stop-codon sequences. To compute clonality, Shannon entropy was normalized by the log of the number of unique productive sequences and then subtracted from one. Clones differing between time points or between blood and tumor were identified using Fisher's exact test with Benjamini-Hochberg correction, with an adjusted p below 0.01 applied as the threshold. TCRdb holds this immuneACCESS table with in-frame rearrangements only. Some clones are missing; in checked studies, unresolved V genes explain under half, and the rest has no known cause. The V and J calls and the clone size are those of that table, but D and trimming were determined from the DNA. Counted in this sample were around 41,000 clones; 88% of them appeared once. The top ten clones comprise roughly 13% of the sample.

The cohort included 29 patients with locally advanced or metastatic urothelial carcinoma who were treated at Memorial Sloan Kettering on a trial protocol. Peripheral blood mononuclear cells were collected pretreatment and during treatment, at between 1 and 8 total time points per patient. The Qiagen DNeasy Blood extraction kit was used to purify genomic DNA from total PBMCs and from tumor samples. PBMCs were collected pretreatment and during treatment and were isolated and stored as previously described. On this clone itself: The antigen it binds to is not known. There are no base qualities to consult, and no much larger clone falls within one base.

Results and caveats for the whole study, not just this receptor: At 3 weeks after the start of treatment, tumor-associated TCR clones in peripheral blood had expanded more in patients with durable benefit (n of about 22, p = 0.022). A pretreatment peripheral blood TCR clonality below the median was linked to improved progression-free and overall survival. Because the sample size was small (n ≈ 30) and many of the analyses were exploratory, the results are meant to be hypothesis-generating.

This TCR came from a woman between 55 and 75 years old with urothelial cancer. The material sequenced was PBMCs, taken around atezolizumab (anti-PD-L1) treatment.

This receptor carries the CDR3 CASSLGQGAYDTEAFF. The nucleotide sequence is TGTGCCAGCAGCTTGGGACAGGGGGCTTACGACACTGAAGCTTTCTTT. The V gene is TRBV5-4 and the J gene is TRBJ1-1; 10 of the junction bases match TRBD1. The junction shows trimming of 0 bases on V and 3 bases on J, and the gene matches do not reach 5 bases of it. CDR1 SGHNT and CDR2 YYREEE were looked up in the germline V gene (reference sequence). There are 16 amino acids in the CDR3, from cysteine to phenylalanine inclusive. The sequence is cut down to CDR3 DNA, 48 bases in frame from base 1.